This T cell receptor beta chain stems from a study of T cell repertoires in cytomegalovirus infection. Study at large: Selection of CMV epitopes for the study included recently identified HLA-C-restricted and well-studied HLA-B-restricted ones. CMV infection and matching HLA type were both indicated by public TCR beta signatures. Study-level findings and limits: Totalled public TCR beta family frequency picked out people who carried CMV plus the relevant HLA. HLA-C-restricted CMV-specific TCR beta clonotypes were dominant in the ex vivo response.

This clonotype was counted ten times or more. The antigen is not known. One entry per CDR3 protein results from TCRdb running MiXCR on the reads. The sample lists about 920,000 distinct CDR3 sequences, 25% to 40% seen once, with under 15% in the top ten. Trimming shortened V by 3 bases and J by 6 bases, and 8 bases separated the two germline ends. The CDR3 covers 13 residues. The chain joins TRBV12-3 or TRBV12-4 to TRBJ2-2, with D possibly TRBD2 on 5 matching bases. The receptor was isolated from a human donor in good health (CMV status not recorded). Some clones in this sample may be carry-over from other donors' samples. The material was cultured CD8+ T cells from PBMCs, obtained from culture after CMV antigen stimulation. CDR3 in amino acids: CASSFDYPGELFF. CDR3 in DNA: TGTGCCAGCAGTTTCGACTATCCCGGGGAGCTGTTTTTT.